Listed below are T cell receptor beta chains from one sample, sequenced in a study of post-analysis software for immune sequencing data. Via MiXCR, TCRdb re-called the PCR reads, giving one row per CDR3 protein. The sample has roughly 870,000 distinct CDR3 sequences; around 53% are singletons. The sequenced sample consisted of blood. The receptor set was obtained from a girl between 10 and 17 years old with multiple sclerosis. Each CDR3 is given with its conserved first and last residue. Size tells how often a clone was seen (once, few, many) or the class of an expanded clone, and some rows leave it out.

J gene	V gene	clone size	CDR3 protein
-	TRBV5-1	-	CASSLGLAGGPYEQYF
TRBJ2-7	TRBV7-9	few	CASSPRGFPYEQYF
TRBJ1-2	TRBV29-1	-	CSTPGRTYGYTF
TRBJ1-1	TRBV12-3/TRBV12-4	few	CASSLEWDSALRNTEAFF
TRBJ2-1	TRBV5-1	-	CASSLAYRGGLNEQFF
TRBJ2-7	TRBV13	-	CASSTPGQGGYEQYF
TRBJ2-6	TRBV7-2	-	CASSRTGFLPGANVLTF
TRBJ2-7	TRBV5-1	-	CASSVDRKREEQYF
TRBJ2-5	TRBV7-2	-	CASSLRDQVETQYF
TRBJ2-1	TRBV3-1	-	CASSRRSELSLVQYNEQFF
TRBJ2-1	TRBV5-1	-	CASSLNQRGYNEQFF
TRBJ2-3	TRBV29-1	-	CSVDRQGRTQYF
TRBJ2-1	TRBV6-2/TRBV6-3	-	CASSLRQGNNEQFF
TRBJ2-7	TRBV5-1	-	CASSLGRQDKRGYF
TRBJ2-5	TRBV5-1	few	CASSLANTGGHEEAQYF